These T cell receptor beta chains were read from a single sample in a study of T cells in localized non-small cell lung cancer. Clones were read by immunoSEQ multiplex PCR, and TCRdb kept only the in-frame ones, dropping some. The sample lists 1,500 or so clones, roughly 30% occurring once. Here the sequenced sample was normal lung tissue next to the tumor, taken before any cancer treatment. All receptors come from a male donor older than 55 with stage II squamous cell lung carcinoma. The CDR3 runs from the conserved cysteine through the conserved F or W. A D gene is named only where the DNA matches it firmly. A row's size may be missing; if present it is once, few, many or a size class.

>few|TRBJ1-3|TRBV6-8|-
CASKAYSGNTIYF
TGTGCCAGCAAGGCTTACTCTGGAAACACCATATATTTT
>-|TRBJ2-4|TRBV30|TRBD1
CAWTITGVKNIQYF
TGTGCCTGGACTATTACAGGGGTCAAAAACATTCAGTACTTC
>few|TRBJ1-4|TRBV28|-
CASSFSVQPLRFF
TGTGCCAGCAGTTTTTCGGTACAGCCACTTAGGTTTTTT
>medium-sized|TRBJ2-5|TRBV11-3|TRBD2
CASSSPPAGGRETQYF
TGTGCCAGCAGTTCACCCCCAGCGGGAGGGCGAGAGACCCAGTACTTC
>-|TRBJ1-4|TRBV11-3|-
CASSLSSRESEKLFF
TGTGCCAGCAGCTTAAGTAGCAGGGAGAGTGAAAAACTGTTTTTT
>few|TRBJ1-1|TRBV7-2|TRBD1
CASSFFQGGTEAFF
TGTGCCAGCAGCTTTTTTCAGGGGGGGACTGAAGCTTTCTTT
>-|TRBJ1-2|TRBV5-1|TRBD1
CASSVQGFGRGYTF
TGCGCCAGCAGCGTACAGGGGTTTGGACGTGGCTACACCTTC
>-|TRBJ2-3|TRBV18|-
CASSATGPDTQYF
TGTGCCAGCTCAGCTACAGGGCCCGATACGCAGTATTTT
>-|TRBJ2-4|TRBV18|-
CASSPPIRAGAKNIQYF
TGTGCCAGCTCACCACCGATTCGGGCAGGGGCCAAAAACATTCAGTACTTC
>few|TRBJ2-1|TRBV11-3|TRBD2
CASSDAAGVDEQFF
TGTGCCAGCAGCGATGCAGCGGGAGTCGATGAGCAGTTCTTC
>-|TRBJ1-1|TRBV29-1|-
CSVSRGALNTEAFF
TGCAGCGTTTCAAGGGGGGCCTTGAACACTGAAGCTTTCTTT
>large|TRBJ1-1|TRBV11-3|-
CASSPNRVNTEAFF
TGTGCCAGCAGCCCAAACAGGGTGAACACTGAAGCTTTCTTT
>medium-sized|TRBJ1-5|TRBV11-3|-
CASSRGRGLNSPQHF
TGTGCCAGCAGTCGCGGACGGGGTTTAAACTCTCCCCAGCATTTT
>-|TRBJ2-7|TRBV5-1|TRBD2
CASSQGTSGTYEQYF
TGCGCCAGCAGCCAAGGGACTAGCGGGACCTACGAGCAGTACTTC
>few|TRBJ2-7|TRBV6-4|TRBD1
CASSSGTEAYEQYF
TGTGCCAGCAGCTCCGGGACAGAAGCCTACGAGCAGTACTTC
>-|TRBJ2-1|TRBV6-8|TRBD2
CASSSPGTSIYNEQFF
TGTGCCAGCAGTTCACCCGGGACTAGCATCTACAATGAGCAGTTCTTC
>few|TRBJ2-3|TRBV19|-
CASRKPDTQYF
TGTGCCAGTAGAAAACCCGATACGCAGTATTTT
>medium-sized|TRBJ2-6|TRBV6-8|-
CASSAYGLAISGANVLTF
TGTGCCAGCAGTGCGTATGGACTCGCCATCTCTGGGGCCAACGTCCTGACTTTC
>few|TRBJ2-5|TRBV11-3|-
CASSFVQGQETQYF
TGTGCCAGCAGCTTTGTTCAGGGCCAAGAGACCCAGTACTTC
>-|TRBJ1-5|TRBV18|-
CASSPPNQPQHF
TGTGCCAGCTCCCCTCCCAATCAGCCCCAGCATTTT
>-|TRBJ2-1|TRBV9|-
CASRADSVEQFF
TGTGCCAGCAGGGCGGACAGTGTTGAGCAGTTCTTC
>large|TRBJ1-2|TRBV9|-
CASSVGWGANGYTF
TGTGCCAGCAGCGTAGGTTGGGGCGCAAATGGCTACACCTTC
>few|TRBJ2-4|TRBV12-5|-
CASLSGIQNIQYF
TGTGCCAGCCTATCAGGCATCCAAAACATTCAGTACTTC
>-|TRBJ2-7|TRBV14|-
CASAPVGVRYEQYF
TGTGCCAGCGCTCCGGTGGGGGTGCGGTACGAGCAGTACTTC
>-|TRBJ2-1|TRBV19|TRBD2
CASSIGLAGGNEQFF
TGTGCCAGTAGTATCGGACTAGCGGGAGGCAATGAGCAGTTCTTC
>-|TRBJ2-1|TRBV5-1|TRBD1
CASSPRTGFDEQFF
TGCGCCAGCAGCCCCCGGACAGGGTTCGATGAGCAGTTCTTC
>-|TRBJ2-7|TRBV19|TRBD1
CASSPGTGPYEQYF
TGTGCCAGTAGTCCTGGGACAGGGCCCTACGAGCAGTACTTC
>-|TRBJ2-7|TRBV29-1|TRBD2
CSVMSGLAAYEQYF
TGCAGCGTTATGTCGGGACTAGCGGCCTACGAGCAGTACTTC
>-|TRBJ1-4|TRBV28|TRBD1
CASTPTGANEKLFF
TGTGCCAGCACCCCGACAGGGGCTAATGAAAAACTGTTTTTT
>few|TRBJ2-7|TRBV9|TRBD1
CASRRGQSYEQYF
TGTGCCAGCAGAAGGGGACAGTCCTACGAGCAGTACTTC
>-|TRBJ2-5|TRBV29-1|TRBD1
CSVEDGYRGTETQYF
TGCAGCGTTGAAGATGGGTACAGGGGCACAGAGACCCAGTACTTC
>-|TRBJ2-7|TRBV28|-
CASSLPGPYEQYF
TGTGCCAGCAGTTTACCGGGCCCCTACGAGCAGTACTTC
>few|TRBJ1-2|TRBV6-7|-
CASSEVGGPGYGYTF
TGTGCCAGCAGCGAGGTAGGGGGGCCCGGCTATGGCTACACCTTC
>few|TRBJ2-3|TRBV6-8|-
CASTRRGQSTDTQYF
TGTGCCAGCACCCGACGGGGGCAGTCCACAGATACGCAGTATTTT
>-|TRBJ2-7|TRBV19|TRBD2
CASSGTSTSLEQYF
TGTGCCAGTAGCGGGACTAGCACTTCCCTCGAGCAGTACTTC
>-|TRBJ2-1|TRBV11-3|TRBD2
CASSLSLAGYHEQFF
TGTGCCAGCAGCTTGTCCCTAGCGGGTTACCATGAGCAGTTCTTC
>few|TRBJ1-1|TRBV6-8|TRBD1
CASSLYRGQDTEAFF
TGTGCCAGCAGTCTTTACAGGGGGCAGGACACTGAAGCTTTCTTT
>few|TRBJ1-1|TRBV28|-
CASILRVGTEAFF
TGTGCCAGCATTCTAAGGGTCGGCACTGAAGCTTTCTTT
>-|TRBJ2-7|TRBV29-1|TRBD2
CSVEGAAGGYGEQYF
TGCAGCGTTGAAGGTGCAGCGGGAGGTTATGGCGAGCAGTACTTC
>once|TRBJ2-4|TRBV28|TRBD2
CASSPVAGGVQYF
TGTGCCAGCAGTCCCGTAGCGGGAGGTGTTCAGTACTTC
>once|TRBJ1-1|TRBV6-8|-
CASSKGLNTEAFF
TGTGCCAGCAGTAAGGGGCTGAACACTGAAGCTTTCTTT
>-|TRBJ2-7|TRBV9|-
CASRGGKYEQYF
TGTGCCAGCAGGGGCGGGAAGTACGAGCAGTACTTC
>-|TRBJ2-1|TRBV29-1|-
CSVEGTEYPTNEQFF
TGCAGCGTTGAAGGGACGGAGTATCCTACGAATGAGCAGTTCTTC
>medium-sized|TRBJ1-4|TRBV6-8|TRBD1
CASSYSAGGNEKLFF
TGTGCCAGCAGTTACTCCGCAGGGGGGAACGAAAAACTGTTTTTT
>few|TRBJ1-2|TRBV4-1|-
CASSQEGQGFYGYTF
TGCGCCAGCAGCCAAGAAGGCCAGGGTTTCTATGGCTACACCTTC
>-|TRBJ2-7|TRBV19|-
CASSSTYEQYF
TGTGCCAGTAGTTCGACCTACGAGCAGTACTTC
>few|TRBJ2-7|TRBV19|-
CASSLTGLYEQYF
TGTGCCAGTAGTCTCACCGGACTCTACGAGCAGTACTTC
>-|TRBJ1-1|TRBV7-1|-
CASSIQGNTEAFF
TGTGCCAGCAGTATACAAGGGAACACTGAAGCTTTCTTT
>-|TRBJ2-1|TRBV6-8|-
CANSYSGRMAAGEQFF
TGTGCCAACAGTTACTCGGGCAGGATGGCCGCCGGTGAGCAGTTCTTC
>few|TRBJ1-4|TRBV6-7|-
CASSLIRNEKLFF
TGTGCCAGCAGTCTAATCAGGAATGAAAAACTGTTTTTT
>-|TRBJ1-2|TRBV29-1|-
CSVEGGDYGYTF
TGCAGCGTTGAAGGGGGTGACTATGGCTACACCTTC